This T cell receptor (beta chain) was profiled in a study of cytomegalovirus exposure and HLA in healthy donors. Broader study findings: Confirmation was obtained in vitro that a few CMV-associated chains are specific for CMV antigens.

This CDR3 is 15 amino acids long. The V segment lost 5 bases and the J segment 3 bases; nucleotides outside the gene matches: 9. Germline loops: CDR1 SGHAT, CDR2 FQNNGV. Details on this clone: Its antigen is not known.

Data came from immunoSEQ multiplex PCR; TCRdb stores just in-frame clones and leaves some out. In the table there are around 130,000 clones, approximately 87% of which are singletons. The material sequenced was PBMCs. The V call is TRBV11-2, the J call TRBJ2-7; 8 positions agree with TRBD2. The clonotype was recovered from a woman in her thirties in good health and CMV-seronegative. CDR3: CASSPTAGDHYEQYF. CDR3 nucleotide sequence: TGTGCCAGCAGCCCCACAGCGGGGGATCACTACGAGCAGTACTTC. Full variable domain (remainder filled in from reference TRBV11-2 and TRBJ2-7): EAGVAQSPRYKIIEKRQSVAFWCNPISGHATLYWYQQILGQGPKLLIQFQNNGVVDDSQLPKDRFSAERLKGVDSTLKIQPAKLEDSAVYLCASSPTAGDHYEQYFGPGTRLTVT.